These 28 T cell receptor beta chains came from one sample sequenced in a study of CD8 T cells in Susac syndrome. Random-hexamer reverse transcription was applied to about 0.5 to 1 ug RNA. TCRdb itself ran the immunoSEQ multiplex PCR reads through MiXCR, one entry per CDR3 protein. The sample shows 330,000 or so distinct CDR3 sequences, approximately 90% of them seen only once. Sequencing used CD8+ T cells from PBMCs. These receptor sequences come from a human donor with multiple sclerosis.

The genes are TRBV6-6 and TRBJ2-5, with D uncertain. Per the germline V gene, CDR1 is MNHNY and CDR2 is SVGAGI (reference sequence). This CDR3 spans 14 amino acids. Trimming left V 1 base short and J 1 base short, with 7 bases between. CDR3 region: CASSYFAGQETQYF. Written as DNA, the CDR3 is TGTGCCAGCAGTTACTTCGCAGGCCAAGAGACCCAGTACTTC.

This clonotype came up a few times. The chain uses TRBV7-9 and TRBJ2-7; D perhaps matches TRBD2 (5 bases). There are 13 residues in the CDR3. With 3 bases removed from V and 2 bases from J, the gap between germline ends came to 8 bases. CDR1 is SEHNR and CDR2 is FQNEAQ in the germline V gene (reference sequence). The CDR3 spells CASSFPGAYEQYF. The CDR3 DNA follows: TGTGCCAGCAGCTTCCCCGGGGCCTACGAGCAGTACTTC. The complete variable domain, with remaining parts taken from reference TRBV7-9 and TRBJ2-7, reads DTGVSQNPRHKITKRGQNVTFRCDPISEHNRLYWYRQTLGQGPEFLTYFQNEAQLEKSRLLSDRFSAERPKGSFSTLEIQRTEQGDSAMYLCASSFPGAYEQYFGPGTRLTVT.

The chain joins TRBV11-1 to TRBJ2-5; D unclear. Germline CDR1 is SGHAT and CDR2 is FQDESV (reference sequence). V was trimmed by 1 base and J by 3 bases, leaving 15 bases between them. The CDR3 length is 16 residues. Written as DNA, the CDR3 is TGTGCCAGCAGCTTAGACGGCGACGGGTACGAAGAGACCCAGTACTTC. This sequence encodes CASSLDGDGYEETQYF.

The CDR3 DNA reads TGCAGCGCCGGGACTAGTTCGACCTACGAGCAGTACTTC. It is translated as CSAGTSSTYEQYF. This sequence joins TRBV29-1 and TRBJ2-7, with 8 bases that match TRBD2. The V gene's germline CDR1 is SQVTM and CDR2 ANQGSEA. V lost 7 bases to trimming and J lost 2 bases; unmatched junction nucleotides: 7. This CDR3 spans 13 amino acids.

The rearrangement uses TRBV12-3 or TRBV12-4 and TRBJ2-2; the D gene is possibly TRBD2 (5 bases). The CDR3 is 13 amino acids. Trimming took off 6 bases at V and 4 bases at J, with 9 bases between the two ends. In DNA, the CDR3 is TGTGCCAGCAGCGGAGCGGCCACCGGGGAGCTGTTTTTT. This translates into CASSGAATGELFF.

The rearrangement links TRBV19 to TRBJ1-2; TRBD1 matches 7 bases. Germline assignment: CDR1 LNHDA and CDR2 SQIVND (reference sequence). The CDR3 is 14 amino acids. The trim removed 4 bases at V and 6 bases at J, leaving 8 bases unmatched. CDR3 in DNA: TGTGCCAGTAGTAGTGGAGGGGGCTATGATGGCTACACCTTC. This translates into CASSSGGGYDGYTF.

The chain employs TRBV29-1 and TRBJ2-2, with 12 bases lining up with TRBD1. Germline lookup yields CDR1 SQVTM and CDR2 ANQGSEA. This CDR3 has 18 amino acids. J gave up 3 bases and V 4 bases, and 12 bases lay outside the gene matches. DNA for the CDR3: TGCAGCGTTGTACTCTTGCGGGACAGGGGGCGCGACACCGGGGAGCTGTTTTTT. Translated: CSVVLLRDRGRDTGELFF.

This rearrangement joins TRBV12-3 or TRBV12-4 to TRBJ2-7, with 7 bases aligning to TRBD2. This CDR3 has 15 residues. J was trimmed by 3 bases and V by 2 bases; bases with no gene match: 7. The CDR3 nucleotides are TGTGCCAGCAGTTTAAGGGGCGGGAGAGGCTACGAGCAGTACTTC. Encoded protein: CASSLRGGRGYEQYF.

DNA of the CDR3: TGTGCCAGCAGTGCACTACCAGGGAGCACCATATATTTT. Protein sequence: CASSALPGSTIYF. J is TRBJ1-3 and V is TRBV25-1; D perhaps matches TRBD1 (5 bases). CDR1 is MGHDK, CDR2 SYGVNS, per germline. CDR3 length: 13 amino acids. Trimming shortened V by 4 bases and J by 9 bases, and 13 bases separated the two germline ends.

The chain joins TRBV10-3 to TRBJ1-6; the D is unclear. With 3 bases removed from V and 2 bases from J, the gap between germline ends came to 11 bases. This CDR3 has 16 residues. Germline CDR1 and CDR2: ENHRY and SYGVKD. The CDR3 nucleotides read TGTGCCATCAGTGAAAAAGGAGAAGCCTATAATTCACCCCTCCACTTT. Encoded protein: CAISEKGEAYNSPLHF.

CDR3 protein: CASSLAYTFEAFF. The CDR3 DNA follows: TGTGCCAGCAGCTTAGCCTATACGTTCGAAGCTTTCTTT. V usage is TRBV7-8 and J usage is TRBJ1-1; D uncertain. Deletions cut 0 bases from V and 8 bases from J, with 10 bases between. CDR3 length: 13 residues. In germline, CDR1 is SGHVS, CDR2 FQNEAQ.

The V and J genes are TRBV30 and TRBJ2-7; the match to TRBD1 covers 8 bases. V was clipped by 5 bases and J by 9 bases; unmatched bases: 15. This CDR3 is 14 amino acids long. The germline V gene encodes CDR1 GTSNPN and CDR2 SVGIG (reference sequence). The CDR3 region has the DNA TGTGCCTGGGCCAGCGAGACAGGGGCGATTGGGCAGTACTTC. Translating gives CAWASETGAIGQYF.

This clonotype appeared a single time. CDR3 DNA: TGTGCCAGCAGTTTCGAAGCGGGAGGGCCCACAGATACGCAGTATTTT. It encodes CASSFEAGGPTDTQYF. The chain couples TRBV6-2 or TRBV6-3 to TRBJ2-3; 10 positions agree with TRBD2. Germline V gene sequence: CDR1 MNHEY, CDR2 SVGEGT. J was trimmed by 2 bases and V by 4 bases; bases with no gene match: 6. The CDR3 extends over 16 amino acids.

This CDR3 reads CASSPHVILDTQYF. CDR3 in DNA: TGTGCCAGCAGTCCACATGTCATTCTGGATACGCAGTATTTT. The chain employs TRBV27 and TRBJ2-3; D uncertain. Germline CDR1 and CDR2: MNHEY and SMNVEV (reference sequence). The ends were cut back, 5 bases at V and 6 bases at J, with 15 bases in the middle. The CDR3 spans 14 residues.

The rearrangement uses TRBV9 and TRBJ2-7; no clear D gene. V shed 0 bases and J shed 6 bases, with 13 bases lying between them. This CDR3 contains 14 residues. The germline CDR1 and CDR2 sequences are SGDLS and YYNGEE. The CDR3 DNA sequence: TGTGCCAGCAGCGTAGGAAGGGAAGTAAGCGAGCAGTACTTC. It translates to CASSVGREVSEQYF.

The chain couples TRBV7-9 to TRBJ2-7, with D tentatively TRBD1 (6 bases). From germline, CDR1 is SEHNR and CDR2 FQNEAQ (reference sequence). V shed 4 bases and J shed 2 bases, with 6 bases lying between them. The CDR3 extends over 12 amino acids. This CDR3 is CASSWDTYEQYF. CDR3 coding DNA: TGTGCCAGCAGCTGGGACACCTACGAGCAGTACTTC.

The CDR3 DNA is TGTGCCAGCAGCTTGGCGACGGCCCCTGGAAACACCATATATTTT. Protein: CASSLATAPGNTIYF. V and J are TRBV5-6 and TRBJ1-3; D is undetermined. The germline V gene encodes CDR1 SGHDT and CDR2 YYEEEE. The CDR3 sequence is 15 residues long. V was trimmed by 0 bases and J by 2 bases, leaving 9 bases between them.

Worth noting for this clonotype: The junction does not match germline at one end; this may be a read error. CDR3 coding DNA: TGTGCTAGCAGCCATTGGACTAGCGTACCGTTAGCCAAAAACATTCAGTACTTC. The encoded protein is CASSHWTSVPLAKNIQYF. The chain couples TRBV7-7 to TRBJ2-4; 9 bases map to TRBD2. This CDR3 region has 18 residues. Looked up from germline, CDR1 is SSHAT and CDR2 is FNYEAQ (reference sequence).

This clonotype has more than one count but fewer than ten. This rearrangement joins TRBV11-2 to TRBJ2-1; D is ambiguous. The CDR3 length is 12 residues. V lost 3 bases, J lost 8 bases, and 8 bases lay in between. Germline CDR1 is SGHAT and CDR2 is FQNNGV. The CDR3 spells CASSFGRHEQFF. DNA of the CDR3: TGTGCCAGCAGCTTCGGGCGCCATGAGCAGTTCTTC.

V usage is TRBV3-1 and J usage is TRBJ1-2; D is possibly TRBD1 (5 bases). Germline assignment: CDR1 LGHDT and CDR2 YNNKEL (reference sequence). This CDR3 contains 12 residues. V was pared by 5 bases and J by 4 bases, with 8 bases between. This CDR3 is CASSSGAYGYTF. The CDR3 DNA sequence: TGTGCCAGCAGCTCCGGGGCCTATGGCTACACCTTC.

V gene TRBV12-3 or TRBV12-4 combines with J gene TRBJ2-5; D gene unclear. The CDR3 is 14 residues long. V lost 3 bases and J 1 base, leaving 9 bases between the germline ends. CDR3 bases: TGTGCCAGCAGTTTCTGGCAGTCCCAAGAGACCCAGTACTTC. Amino acids: CASSFWQSQETQYF.

The V gene is TRBV19, the J gene TRBJ2-3; 9 bases match TRBD2. Germline CDR1 LNHDA, CDR2 SQIVND (reference sequence). V lost 5 bases, J lost 2 bases, and 5 bases stayed unmatched. CDR3 length: 15 amino acids. CDR3 residues: CASSPGTSLTDTQYF. CDR3 sequence (DNA): TGTGCCAGTAGTCCCGGGACTAGCCTCACAGATACGCAGTATTTT.

This chain links TRBV29-1 with TRBJ2-2, with 12 bases fitting TRBD2. V shed 4 bases and J 0 bases; nucleotides not matched to a gene: 3. From germline, CDR1 is SQVTM and CDR2 ANQGSEA. The CDR3 spans 16 residues. CDR3 sequence (DNA): TGCAGCGTTGGTGGACTAGCGGGGACGAACACCGGGGAGCTGTTTTTT. Translating gives CSVGGLAGTNTGELFF.

This chain uses TRBV6-2 or TRBV6-3 with TRBJ2-7, with 7 bases aligning to TRBD1. After removal of 8 bases from V and 5 bases from J, the junction contained 15 bases not matched to a gene. Germline assignment: CDR1 MNHEY and CDR2 SVGEGT. This CDR3 comprises 15 residues. As DNA, the CDR3 is TGTGCCAGCCTAGCCGGACAGGTTAAAATCGACGAGCAGTACTTC. Its protein is CASLAGQVKIDEQYF.

V usage is TRBV5-4 and J usage is TRBJ2-3, with 12 bases identical to TRBD1. V shed 0 bases and J 2 bases; nucleotides not matched to a gene: 4. This CDR3 has 17 amino acids. Germline values: CDR1 SGHNT, CDR2 YYREEE (reference sequence). The CDR3 here is CASSLGDRGLPTDTQYF. CDR3 DNA: TGTGCCAGCAGCTTGGGGGACAGGGGGCTCCCCACAGATACGCAGTATTTT.

J is TRBJ1-3 and V is TRBV6-2 or TRBV6-3; D possibly corresponds to TRBD1 (5 bases). The length of the CDR3 is 14 residues. Germline CDR1 and CDR2: MNHEY and SVGEGT. V was clipped by 7 bases and J by 3 bases, with 13 bases between them. The CDR3 here is CASIMTVDGNTIYF. The CDR3 nucleotides read TGTGCCAGCATCATGACAGTCGATGGAAACACCATATATTTT.

There are a few counts of this clonotype. The chain couples TRBV9 to TRBJ2-7; 7 nucleotides align to TRBD1. The V and J ends lost 0 bases and 2 bases, in that order; junction bases with no gene match: 2. CDR1 and CDR2 from the germline V gene are SGDLS and YYNGEE. This CDR3 has 14 amino acids. CDR3 in amino acids: CASSVAGGTYEQYF. The CDR3 nucleotides are TGTGCCAGCAGCGTAGCAGGGGGAACCTACGAGCAGTACTTC.

This rearrangement joins TRBV20-1 to TRBJ2-5, with a weak D call TRBD1 (6 bases). Per germline, CDR1 DFQATT and CDR2 SNEGSKA (reference sequence). The CDR3 has 13 amino acids. Trimming shortened V by 5 bases and J by 1 base, and 11 bases separated the two germline ends. The DNA for the CDR3 is TGCAGTGCTCTCACAGGGTCCCAAGAGACCCAGTACTTC. Its translation: CSALTGSQETQYF.